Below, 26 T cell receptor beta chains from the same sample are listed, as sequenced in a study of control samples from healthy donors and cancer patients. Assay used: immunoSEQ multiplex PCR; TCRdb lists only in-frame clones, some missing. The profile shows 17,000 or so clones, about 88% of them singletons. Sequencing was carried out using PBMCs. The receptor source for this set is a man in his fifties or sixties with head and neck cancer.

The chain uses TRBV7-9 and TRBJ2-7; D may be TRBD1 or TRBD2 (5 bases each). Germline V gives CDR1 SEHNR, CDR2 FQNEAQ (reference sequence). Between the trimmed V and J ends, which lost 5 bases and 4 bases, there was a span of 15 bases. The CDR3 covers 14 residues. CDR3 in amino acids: CASSAQGRRYEQYF. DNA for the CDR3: TGTGCCAGCAGCGCCCAGGGACGGAGATACGAGCAGTACTTC.

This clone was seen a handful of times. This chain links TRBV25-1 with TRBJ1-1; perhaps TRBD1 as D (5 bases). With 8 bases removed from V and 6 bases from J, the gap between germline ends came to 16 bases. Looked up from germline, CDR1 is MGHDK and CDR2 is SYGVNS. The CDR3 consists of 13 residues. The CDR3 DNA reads TGTGCCAGCCTTCCCGGGACCGGGTCTGAAGCTTTCTTT. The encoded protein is CASLPGTGSEAFF.

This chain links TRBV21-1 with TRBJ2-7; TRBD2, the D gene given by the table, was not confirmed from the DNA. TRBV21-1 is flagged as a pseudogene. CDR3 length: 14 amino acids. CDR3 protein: CASSSVSFPYEQYF. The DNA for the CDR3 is TGTGCCAGCAGCAGCGTGAGTTTTCCCTACGAGCAGTACTTC.

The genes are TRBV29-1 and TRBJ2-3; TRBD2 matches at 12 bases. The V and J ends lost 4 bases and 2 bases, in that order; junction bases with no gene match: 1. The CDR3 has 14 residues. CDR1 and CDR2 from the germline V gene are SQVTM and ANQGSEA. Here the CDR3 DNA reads TGCAGCGTTGCTAGCGGGGGGGCCACAGATACGCAGTATTTT. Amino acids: CSVASGGATDTQYF.

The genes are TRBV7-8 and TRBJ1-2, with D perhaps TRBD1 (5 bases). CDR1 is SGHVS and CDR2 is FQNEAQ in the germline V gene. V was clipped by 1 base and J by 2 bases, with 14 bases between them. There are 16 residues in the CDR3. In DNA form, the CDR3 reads TGTGCCAGCAGCTTAGTGGGGGTCTTGCCCAACTATGGCTACACCTTC. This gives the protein CASSLVGVLPNYGYTF.

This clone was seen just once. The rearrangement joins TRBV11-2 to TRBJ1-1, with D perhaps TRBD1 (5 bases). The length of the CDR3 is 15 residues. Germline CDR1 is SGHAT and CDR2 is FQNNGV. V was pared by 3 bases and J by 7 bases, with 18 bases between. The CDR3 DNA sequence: TGTGCCAGCAGCTTGTACGCCACTCCGGGGCTTGAAGCTTTCTTT. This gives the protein CASSLYATPGLEAFF.

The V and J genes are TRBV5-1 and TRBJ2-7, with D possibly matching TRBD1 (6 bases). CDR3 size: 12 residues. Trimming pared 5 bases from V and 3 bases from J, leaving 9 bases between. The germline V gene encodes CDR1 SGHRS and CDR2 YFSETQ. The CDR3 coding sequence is TGCGCCAGCAGGCAGGGGATCTACGAGCAGTACTTC. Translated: CASRQGIYEQYF.

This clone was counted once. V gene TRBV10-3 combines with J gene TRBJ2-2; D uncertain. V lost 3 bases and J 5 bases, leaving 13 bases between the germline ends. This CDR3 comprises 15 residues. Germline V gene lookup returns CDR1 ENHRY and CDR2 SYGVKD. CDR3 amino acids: CAISDTASETGELFF. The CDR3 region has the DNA TGTGCCATCAGTGATACGGCGTCCGAGACCGGGGAGCTGTTTTTT.

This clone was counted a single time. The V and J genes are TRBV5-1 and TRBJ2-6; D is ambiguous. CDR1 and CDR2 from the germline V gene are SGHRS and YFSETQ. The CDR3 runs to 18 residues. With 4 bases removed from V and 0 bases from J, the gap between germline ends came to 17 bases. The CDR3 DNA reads TGCGCCAGCAGCCCGGAAGGGAACCCCCTCTCTGGGGCCAACGTCCTGACTTTC. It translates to CASSPEGNPLSGANVLTF.

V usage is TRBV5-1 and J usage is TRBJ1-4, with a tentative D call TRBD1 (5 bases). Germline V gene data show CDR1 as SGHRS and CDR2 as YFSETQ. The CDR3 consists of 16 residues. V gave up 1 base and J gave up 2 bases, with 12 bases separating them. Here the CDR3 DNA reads TGCGCCAGCAGCTTGCGGGGGATGGGTACTAATGAAAAACTGTTTTTT. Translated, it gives CASSLRGMGTNEKLFF.

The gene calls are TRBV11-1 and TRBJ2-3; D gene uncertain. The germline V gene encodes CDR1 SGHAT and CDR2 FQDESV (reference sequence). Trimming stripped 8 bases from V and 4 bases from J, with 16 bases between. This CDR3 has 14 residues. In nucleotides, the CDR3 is TGTGCCAGCCAAGGTAGAGTGGGATCAGATACGCAGTATTTT. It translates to CASQGRVGSDTQYF. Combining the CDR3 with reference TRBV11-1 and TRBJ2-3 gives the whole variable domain EAEVAQSPRYKITEKSQAVAFWCDPISGHATLYWYRQILGQGPELLVQFQDESVVDDSQLPKDRFSAERLKGVDSTLKIQPAELGDSAMYLCASQGRVGSDTQYFGPGTRLTVL.

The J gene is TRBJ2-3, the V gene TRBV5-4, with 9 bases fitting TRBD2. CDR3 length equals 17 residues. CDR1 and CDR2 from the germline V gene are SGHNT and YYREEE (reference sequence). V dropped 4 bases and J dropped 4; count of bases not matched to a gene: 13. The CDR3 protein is CASSGRGSGGGADTQYF. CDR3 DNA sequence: TGTGCCAGCAGCGGTCGGGGTAGCGGGGGAGGCGCAGATACGCAGTATTTT.

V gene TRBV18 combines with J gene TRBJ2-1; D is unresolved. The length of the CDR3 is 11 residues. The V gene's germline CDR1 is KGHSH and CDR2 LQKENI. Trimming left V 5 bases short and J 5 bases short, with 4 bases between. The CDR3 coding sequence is TGTGCCAGCTCATTGGACAATGAGCAGTTCTTC. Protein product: CASSLDNEQFF.

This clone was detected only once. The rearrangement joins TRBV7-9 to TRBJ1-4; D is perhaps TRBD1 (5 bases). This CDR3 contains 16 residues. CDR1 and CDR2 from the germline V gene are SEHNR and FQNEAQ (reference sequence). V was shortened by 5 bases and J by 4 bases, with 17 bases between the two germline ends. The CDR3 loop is CASSGGTRGINEKLFF. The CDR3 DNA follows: TGTGCCAGCAGCGGGGGTACTCGGGGTATTAATGAAAAACTGTTTTTT.

The CDR3: CASSYSGVGAYQPQHF. CDR3 coding DNA: TGTGCCAGCAGTTACTCTGGGGTAGGCGCTTATCAGCCCCAGCATTTT. The chain employs TRBV6-5 and TRBJ1-5; D gene ambiguous. The germline V and J ends were trimmed by 0 bases and 5 bases, with 14 bases remaining between them. Germline V gene data show CDR1 as MNHEY and CDR2 as SVGAGI. CDR3 length equals 16 residues.

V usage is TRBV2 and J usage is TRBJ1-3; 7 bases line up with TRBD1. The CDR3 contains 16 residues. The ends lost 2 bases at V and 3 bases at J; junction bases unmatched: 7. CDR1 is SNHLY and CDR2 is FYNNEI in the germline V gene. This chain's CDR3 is CASSERQGAFGNTIYF. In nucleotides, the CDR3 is TGTGCCAGCAGTGAAAGACAGGGCGCATTTGGAAACACCATATATTTT.

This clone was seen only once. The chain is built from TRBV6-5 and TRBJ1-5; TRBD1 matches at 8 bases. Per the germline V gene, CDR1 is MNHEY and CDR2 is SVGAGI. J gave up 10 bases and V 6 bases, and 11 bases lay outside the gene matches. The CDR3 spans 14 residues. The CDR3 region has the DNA TGTGCCAGCAGCCTAGGACAGGGTATTCATCCCCAGCATTTT. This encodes CASSLGQGIHPQHF.

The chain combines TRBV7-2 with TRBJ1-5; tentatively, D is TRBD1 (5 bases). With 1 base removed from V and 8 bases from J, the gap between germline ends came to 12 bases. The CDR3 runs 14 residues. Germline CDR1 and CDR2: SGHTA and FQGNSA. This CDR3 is CASSLGRGTEPQHF. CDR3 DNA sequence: TGTGCCAGCAGCTTAGGCCGGGGGACGGAGCCCCAGCATTTT.

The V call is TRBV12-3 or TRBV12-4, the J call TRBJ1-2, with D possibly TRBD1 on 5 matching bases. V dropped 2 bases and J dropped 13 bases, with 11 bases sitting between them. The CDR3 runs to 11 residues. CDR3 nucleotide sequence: TGTGCCAGCAGTTTATTGGGCAGGGCCACCTTC. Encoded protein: CASSLLGRATF.

The CDR3, as DNA: TGTGCCAGCAGTTTGTCCGGACAGGGATTCACAGATACGCAGTATTTT. Translation gives CASSLSGQGFTDTQYF. J is TRBJ2-3 and V is TRBV27; 8 bases line up with TRBD1. Unmatched junction bases numbered 7, after V lost 3 bases and J lost 2 bases. CDR3 length: 16 residues. The germline V gene has CDR1 MNHEY and CDR2 SMNVEV (reference sequence).

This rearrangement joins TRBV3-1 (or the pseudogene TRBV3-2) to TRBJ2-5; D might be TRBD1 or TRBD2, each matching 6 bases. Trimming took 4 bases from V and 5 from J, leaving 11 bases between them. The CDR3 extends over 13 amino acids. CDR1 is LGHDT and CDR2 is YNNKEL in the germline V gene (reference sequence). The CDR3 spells CASSRGAGETQYF. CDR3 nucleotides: TGTGCCAGCAGCCGGGGGGCTGGGGAGACCCAGTACTTC.

In DNA, the CDR3 is TGTGCCACCAGCAGGGGTCCCGGGACAGGGAGAGAGACCCAGTACTTC. It is translated as CATSRGPGTGRETQYF. J is TRBJ2-5 and V is TRBV15; 9 bases are a match to TRBD1. The trim removed 3 bases at V and 4 bases at J, leaving 9 bases unmatched. This CDR3 spans 16 amino acids. CDR1 LNHNV and CDR2 YYDKDF come from the germline V gene (reference sequence).

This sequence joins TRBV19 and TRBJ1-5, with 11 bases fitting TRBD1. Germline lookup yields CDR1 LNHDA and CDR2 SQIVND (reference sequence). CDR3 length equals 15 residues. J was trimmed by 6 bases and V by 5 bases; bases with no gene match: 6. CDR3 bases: TGTGCCAGTAGTGGGACAGGGGGGGAGAGTCAGCCCCAGCATTTT. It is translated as CASSGTGGESQPQHF.

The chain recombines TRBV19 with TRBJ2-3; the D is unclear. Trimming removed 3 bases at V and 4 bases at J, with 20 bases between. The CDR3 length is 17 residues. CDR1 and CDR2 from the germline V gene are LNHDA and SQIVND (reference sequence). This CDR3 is CASSMSSTWGRADTQYF. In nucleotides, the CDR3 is TGTGCCAGTAGTATGTCCTCGACGTGGGGAAGGGCAGATACGCAGTATTTT. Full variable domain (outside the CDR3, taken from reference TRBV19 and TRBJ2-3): DGGITQSPKYLFRKEGQNVTLSCEQNLNHDAMYWYRQDPGQGLRLIYYSQIVNDFQKGDIAEGYSVSREKKESFPLTVTSAQKNPTAFYLCASSMSSTWGRADTQYFGPGTRLTVL.

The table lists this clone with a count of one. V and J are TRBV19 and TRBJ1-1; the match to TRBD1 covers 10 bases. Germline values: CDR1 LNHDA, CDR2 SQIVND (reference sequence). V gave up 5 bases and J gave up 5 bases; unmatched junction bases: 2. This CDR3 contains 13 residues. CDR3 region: CASSGTGATEAFF. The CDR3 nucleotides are TGTGCCAGTAGTGGGACAGGGGCTACTGAAGCTTTCTTT.

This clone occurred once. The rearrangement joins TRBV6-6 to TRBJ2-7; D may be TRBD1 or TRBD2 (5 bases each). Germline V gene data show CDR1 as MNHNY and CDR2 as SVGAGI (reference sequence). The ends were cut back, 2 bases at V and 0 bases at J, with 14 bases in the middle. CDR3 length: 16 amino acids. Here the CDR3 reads CASSYPGPSSSYEQYF. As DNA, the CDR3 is TGTGCCAGCAGTTACCCGGGGCCTTCGAGCTCCTACGAGCAGTACTTC.